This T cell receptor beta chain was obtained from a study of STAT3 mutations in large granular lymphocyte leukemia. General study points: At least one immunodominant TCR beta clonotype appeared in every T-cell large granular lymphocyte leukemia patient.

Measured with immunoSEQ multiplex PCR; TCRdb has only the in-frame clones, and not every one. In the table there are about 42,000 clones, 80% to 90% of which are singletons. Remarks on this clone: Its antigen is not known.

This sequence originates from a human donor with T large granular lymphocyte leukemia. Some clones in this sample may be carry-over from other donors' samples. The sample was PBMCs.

The CDR3 loop is CASREDGGTDTQYF. DNA of the CDR3: TGCGCCAGCAGAGAGGACGGGGGCACAGATACGCAGTATTTT. The J gene is TRBJ2-3, the V gene TRBV5-1; TRBD2 might be the D (5 bases). The CDR3 has 14 amino acids. Germline V CDR1 and CDR2: SGHRS, YFSETQ. The ends were cut back, 5 bases at V and 1 base at J, with 11 bases in the middle.